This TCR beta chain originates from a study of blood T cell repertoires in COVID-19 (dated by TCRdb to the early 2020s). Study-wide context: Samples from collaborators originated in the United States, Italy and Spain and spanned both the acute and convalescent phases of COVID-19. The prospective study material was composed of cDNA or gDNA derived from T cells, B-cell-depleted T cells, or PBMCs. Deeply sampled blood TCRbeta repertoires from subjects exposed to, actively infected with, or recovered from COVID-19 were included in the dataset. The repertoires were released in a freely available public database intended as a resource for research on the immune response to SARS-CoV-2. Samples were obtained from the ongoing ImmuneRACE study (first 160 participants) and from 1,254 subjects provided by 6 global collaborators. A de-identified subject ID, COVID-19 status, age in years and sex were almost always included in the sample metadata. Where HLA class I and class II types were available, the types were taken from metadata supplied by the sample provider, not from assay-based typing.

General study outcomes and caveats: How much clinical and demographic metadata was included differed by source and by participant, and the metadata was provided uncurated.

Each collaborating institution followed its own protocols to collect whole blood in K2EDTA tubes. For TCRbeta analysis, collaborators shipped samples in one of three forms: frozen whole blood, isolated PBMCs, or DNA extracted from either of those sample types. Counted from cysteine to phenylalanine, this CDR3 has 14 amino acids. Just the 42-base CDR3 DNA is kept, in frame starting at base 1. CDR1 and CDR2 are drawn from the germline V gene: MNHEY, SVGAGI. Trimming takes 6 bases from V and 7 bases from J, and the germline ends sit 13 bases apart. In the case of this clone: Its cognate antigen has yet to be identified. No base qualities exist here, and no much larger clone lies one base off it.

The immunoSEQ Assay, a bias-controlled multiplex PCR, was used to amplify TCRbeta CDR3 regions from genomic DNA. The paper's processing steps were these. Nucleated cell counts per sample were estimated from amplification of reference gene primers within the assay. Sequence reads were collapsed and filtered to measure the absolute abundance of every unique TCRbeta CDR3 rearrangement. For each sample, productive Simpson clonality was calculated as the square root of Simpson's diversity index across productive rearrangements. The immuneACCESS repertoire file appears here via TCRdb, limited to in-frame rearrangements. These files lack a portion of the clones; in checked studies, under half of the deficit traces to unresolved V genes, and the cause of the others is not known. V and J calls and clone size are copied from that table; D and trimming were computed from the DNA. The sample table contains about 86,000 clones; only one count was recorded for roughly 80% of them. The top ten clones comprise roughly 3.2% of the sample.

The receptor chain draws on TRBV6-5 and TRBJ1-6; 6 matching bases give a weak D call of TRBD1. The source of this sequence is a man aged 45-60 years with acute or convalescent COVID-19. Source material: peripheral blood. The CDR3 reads CASRETGSNSPLHF. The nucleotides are TGTGCCAGCAGAGAGACAGGATCGAATTCACCCCTCCACTTT.